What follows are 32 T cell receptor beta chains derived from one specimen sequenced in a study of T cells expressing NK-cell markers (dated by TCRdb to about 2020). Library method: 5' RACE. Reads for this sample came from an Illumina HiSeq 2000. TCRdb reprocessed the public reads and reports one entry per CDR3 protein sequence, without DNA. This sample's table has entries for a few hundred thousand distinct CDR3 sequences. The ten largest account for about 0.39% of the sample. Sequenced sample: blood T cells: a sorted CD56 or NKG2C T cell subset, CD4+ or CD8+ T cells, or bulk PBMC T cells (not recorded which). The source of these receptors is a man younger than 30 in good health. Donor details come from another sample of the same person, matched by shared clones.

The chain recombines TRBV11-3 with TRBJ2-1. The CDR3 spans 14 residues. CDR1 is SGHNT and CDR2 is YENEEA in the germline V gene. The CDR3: CASSLGTSNNEQFF.

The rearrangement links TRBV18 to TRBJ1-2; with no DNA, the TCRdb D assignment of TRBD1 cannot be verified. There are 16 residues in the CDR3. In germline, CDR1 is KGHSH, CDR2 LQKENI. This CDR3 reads CASSPPGGSLDYGYTF. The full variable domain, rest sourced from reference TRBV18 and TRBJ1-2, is NAGVMQNPRHLVRRRGQEARLRCSPMKGHSHVYWYRQLPEEGLKFMVYLQKENIIDESGMPKERFSAEFPKEGPSILRIQQVVRGDSAAYFCASSPPGGSLDYGYTFGSGTRLTVV.

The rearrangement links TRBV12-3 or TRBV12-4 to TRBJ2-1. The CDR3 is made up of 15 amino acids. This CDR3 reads CASSGSRGSYNEQFF.

The CDR3 here is CASSSGDRDTDTQYF. The chain is built from TRBV7-9 and TRBJ2-3; TCRdb's D call of TRBD1 is untestable without DNA. The CDR3 extends over 15 amino acids. Germline V gene lookup returns CDR1 SEHNR and CDR2 FQNEAQ (reference sequence).

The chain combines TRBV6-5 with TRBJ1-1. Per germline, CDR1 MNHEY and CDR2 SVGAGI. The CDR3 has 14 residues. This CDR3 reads CASSYRKMNTEAFF.

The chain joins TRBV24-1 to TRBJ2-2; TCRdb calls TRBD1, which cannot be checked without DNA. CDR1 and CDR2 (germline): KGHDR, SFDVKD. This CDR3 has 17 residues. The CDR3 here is CATSDPGQGSNTGELFF.

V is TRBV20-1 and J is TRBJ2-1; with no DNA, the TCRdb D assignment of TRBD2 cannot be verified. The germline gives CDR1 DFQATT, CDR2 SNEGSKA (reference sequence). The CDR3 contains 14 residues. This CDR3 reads CSARSGGSYNEQFF.

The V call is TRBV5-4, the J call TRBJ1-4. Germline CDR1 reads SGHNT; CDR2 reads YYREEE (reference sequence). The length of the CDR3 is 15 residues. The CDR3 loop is CASSPSTASNEKLFF.

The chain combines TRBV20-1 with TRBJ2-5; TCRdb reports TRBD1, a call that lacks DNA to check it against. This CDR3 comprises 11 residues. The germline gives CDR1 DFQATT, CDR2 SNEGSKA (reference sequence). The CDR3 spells CSANRVETQYF.

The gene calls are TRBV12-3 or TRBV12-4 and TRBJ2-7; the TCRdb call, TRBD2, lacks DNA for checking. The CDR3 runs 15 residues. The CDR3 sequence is CASSSVASTSYEQYF.

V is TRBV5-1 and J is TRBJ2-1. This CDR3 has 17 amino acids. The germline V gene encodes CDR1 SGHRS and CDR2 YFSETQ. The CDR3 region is CASSLLTVSSSYNEQFF.

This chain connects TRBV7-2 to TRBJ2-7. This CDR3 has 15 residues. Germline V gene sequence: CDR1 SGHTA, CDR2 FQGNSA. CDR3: CASSLGIGRTNEQYF.

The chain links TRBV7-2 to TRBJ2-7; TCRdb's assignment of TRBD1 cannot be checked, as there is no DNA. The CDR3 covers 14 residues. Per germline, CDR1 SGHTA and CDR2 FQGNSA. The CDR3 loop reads CASSRRDRSYEQYF.

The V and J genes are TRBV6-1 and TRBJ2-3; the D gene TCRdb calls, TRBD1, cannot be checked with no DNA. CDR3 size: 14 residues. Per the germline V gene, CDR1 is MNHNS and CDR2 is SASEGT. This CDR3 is CASRRDPRGDTQYF.

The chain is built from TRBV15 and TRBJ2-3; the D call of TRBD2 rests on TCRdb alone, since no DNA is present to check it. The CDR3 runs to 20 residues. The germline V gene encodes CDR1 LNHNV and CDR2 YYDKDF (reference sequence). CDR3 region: CATSRDWGLAGASHTDTQYF.

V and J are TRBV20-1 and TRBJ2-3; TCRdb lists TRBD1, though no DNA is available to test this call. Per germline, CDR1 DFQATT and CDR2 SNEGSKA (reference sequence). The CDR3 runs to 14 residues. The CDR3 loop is CSAPEGLAADTQYF.

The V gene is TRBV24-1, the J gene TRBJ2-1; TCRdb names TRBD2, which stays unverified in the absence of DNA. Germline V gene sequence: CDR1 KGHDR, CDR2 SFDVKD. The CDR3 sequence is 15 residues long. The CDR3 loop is CATSESGTRLNEQFF.

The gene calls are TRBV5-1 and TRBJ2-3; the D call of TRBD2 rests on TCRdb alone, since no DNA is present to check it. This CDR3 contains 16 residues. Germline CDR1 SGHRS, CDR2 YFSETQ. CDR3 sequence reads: CASSSGTSGLTDTQYF.

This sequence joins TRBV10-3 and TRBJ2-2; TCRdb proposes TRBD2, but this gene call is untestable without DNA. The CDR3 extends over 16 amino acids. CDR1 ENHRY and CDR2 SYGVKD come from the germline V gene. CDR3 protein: CAISGPPRANTGELFF.

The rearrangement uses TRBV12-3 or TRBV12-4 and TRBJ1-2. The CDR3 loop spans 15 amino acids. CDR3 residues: CASSLALMDNYGYTF.

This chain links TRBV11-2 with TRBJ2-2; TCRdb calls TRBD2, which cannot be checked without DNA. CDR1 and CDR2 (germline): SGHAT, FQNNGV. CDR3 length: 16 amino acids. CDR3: CASSSPGTSFTGELFF.

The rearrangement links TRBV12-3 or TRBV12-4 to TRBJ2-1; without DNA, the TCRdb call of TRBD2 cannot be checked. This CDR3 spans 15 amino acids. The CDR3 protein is CATLLTRRSYNEQFF.

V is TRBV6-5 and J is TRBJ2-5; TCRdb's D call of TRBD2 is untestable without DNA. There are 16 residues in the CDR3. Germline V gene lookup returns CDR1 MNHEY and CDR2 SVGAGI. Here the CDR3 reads CASSYGGGGGQETQYF.

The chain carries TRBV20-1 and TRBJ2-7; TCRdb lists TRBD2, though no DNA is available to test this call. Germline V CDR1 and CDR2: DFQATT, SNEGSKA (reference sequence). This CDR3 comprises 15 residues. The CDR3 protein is CSARGQAGGVYEQYF.

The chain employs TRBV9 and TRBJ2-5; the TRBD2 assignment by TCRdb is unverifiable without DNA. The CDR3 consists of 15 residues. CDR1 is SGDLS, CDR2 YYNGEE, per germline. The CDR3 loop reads CASSASGSGQETQYF. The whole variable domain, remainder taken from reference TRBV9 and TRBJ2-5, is DSGVTQTPKHLITATGQRVTLRCSPRSGDLSVYWYQQSLDQGLQFLIQYYNGEERAKGNILERFSAQQFPDLHSELNLSSLELGDSALYFCASSASGSGQETQYFGPGTRLLVL.

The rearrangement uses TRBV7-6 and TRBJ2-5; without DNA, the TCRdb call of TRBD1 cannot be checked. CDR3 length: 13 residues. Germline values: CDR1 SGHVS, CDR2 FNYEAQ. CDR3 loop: CASRTDRWETQYF.

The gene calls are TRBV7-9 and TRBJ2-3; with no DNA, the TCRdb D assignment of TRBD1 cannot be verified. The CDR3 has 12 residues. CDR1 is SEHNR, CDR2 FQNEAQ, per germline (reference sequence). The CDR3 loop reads CASSTGAGSQYF.

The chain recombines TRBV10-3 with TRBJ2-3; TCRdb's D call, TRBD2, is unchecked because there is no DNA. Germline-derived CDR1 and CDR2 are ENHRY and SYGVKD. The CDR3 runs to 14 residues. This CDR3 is CAIKSGRETDTQYF.

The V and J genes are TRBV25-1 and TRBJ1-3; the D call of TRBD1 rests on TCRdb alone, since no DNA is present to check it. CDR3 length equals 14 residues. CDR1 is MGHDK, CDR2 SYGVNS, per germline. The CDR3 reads CASSSGRTGNTIYF.

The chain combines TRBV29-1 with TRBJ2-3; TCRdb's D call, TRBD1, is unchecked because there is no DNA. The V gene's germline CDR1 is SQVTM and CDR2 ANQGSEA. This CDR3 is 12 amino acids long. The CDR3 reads CSVRSAQDTQYF.

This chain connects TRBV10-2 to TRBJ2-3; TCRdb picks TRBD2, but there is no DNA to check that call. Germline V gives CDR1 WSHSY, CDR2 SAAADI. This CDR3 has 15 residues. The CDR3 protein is CASTGTRELVDTQYF.

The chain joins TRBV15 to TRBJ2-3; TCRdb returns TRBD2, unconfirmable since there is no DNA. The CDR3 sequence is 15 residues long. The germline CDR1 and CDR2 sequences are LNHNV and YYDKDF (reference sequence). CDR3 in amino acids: CATSRGAGEADTQYF. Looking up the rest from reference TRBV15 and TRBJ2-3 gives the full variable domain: DAMVIQNPRYQVTQFGKPVTLSCSQTLNHNVMYWYQQKSSQAPKLLFHYYDKDFNNEADTPDNFQSRRPNTSFCFLDIRSPGLGDTAMYLCATSRGAGEADTQYFGPGTRLTVL.